The 17 T cell receptor beta chains reported below all come from one sample, sequenced in a study of human T cells and chemical hapten exposure. A single record per CDR3 protein comes from TCRdb applying MiXCR to the RACE reads. Among about 300,000 distinct CDR3 sequences listed, around 5% were seen once. Stated time point: pre-sensitization, week 0. Sample treatment: therapeutic diphenylcyclopropenone sensitization with weekly scalp DPC. The sample in question was whole blood, obtained in connection with sensitization to the hapten diphenylcyclopropenone (DPC). These receptors were taken from a woman under 30 with alopecia areata. Some clones in this sample may be carry-over from other donors' samples.

This clonotype was seen repeatedly, ten times or more. V gene TRBV4-2 combines with J gene TRBJ2-7, with 9 positions matching TRBD2. Losses at the gene ends were 0 bases for V and 5 bases for J; bases not matched to a gene: 5. The CDR3 has 15 amino acids. CDR1 LGHNA and CDR2 YNFKEQ come from the germline V gene. CDR3 DNA: TGTGCCAGCAGCCAAGAGGCGGGGGGGCCCAACGAGCAGTACTTC. This gives the protein CASSQEAGGPNEQYF.

There are many counts of this clonotype. The chain employs TRBV7-3 and TRBJ1-3; 7 nucleotides agree with TRBD1. This CDR3 has 17 residues. J gave up 0 bases and V 5 bases, and 10 bases lay outside the gene matches. Per germline, CDR1 SGHTA and CDR2 FQGTGA. The CDR3 loop reads CASSPTTGEGSGNTIYF. As DNA, the CDR3 is TGTGCCAGCAGCCCCACTACAGGGGAAGGCTCTGGAAACACCATATATTTT.

The chain joins TRBV6-2 or TRBV6-3 to TRBJ1-2; 9 bases agree with TRBD1. The germline V gene encodes CDR1 MNHEY and CDR2 SVGEGT. The trim removed 10 bases at V and 2 bases at J, leaving 5 bases unmatched. This CDR3 has 13 amino acids. The CDR3 nucleotides read TGTGCCACCGGGACAGGGATCAACTATGGCTACACCTTC. It specifies CATGTGINYGYTF.

The chain carries TRBV6-6 and TRBJ2-4, with D perhaps TRBD2 (7 bases). V lost 7 bases and J lost 7, with 20 bases in between. The CDR3 is made up of 15 amino acids. Germline CDR1 is MNHNY and CDR2 is SVGAGI (reference sequence). The CDR3 spells CASTKGGAPGNIQYF. CDR3 sequence (DNA): TGTGCCAGCACTAAGGGGGGGGCCCCGGGCAACATTCAGTACTTC.

This clonotype was seen a handful of times. The chain combines TRBV7-2 with TRBJ2-3, with TRBD2 matching over 8 bases. The CDR3 spans 16 residues. Germline assignment: CDR1 SGHTA and CDR2 FQGNSA. The trim removed 5 bases at V and 4 bases at J, leaving 11 bases unmatched. The CDR3 spells CASSPMGRGEPDTQYF. CDR3 DNA sequence: TGTGCCAGCAGCCCCATGGGGCGGGGGGAGCCAGATACGCAGTATTTT.

This clonotype was detected a few times. The chain combines TRBV20-1 with TRBJ1-4, with TRBD1 matching 10 bases. Germline-derived CDR1 and CDR2 are DFQATT and SNEGSKA (reference sequence). After removal of 7 bases from V and 8 bases from J, the junction contained 7 bases not matched to a gene. CDR3 size: 13 residues. The CDR3 region has the DNA TGCAGTGGACGACAGGGGGCCCTCGAAAAACTGTTTTTT. Translation gives CSGRQGALEKLFF.

This clonotype has more than one count but fewer than ten. In nucleotides, the CDR3 is TGTGCCAGCAGCGCAGGCCCAGGGAACCTAGCCGCGACGGGGACCCAGTACTTC. Translating gives CASSAGPGNLAATGTQYF. The J gene is TRBJ2-5, the V gene TRBV5-5; D might be TRBD1 or TRBD2, each matching 5 bases. This CDR3 is 18 amino acids long. Looked up from germline, CDR1 is SGHKS and CDR2 is YYEKEE (reference sequence). V lost 4 bases and J 7 bases, leaving 29 bases between the germline ends.

This clonotype was detected many times. The rearrangement joins TRBV4-2 to TRBJ1-1, with TRBD1 identical over 7 bases. CDR1 is LGHNA, CDR2 YNFKEQ, per germline. CDR3 length equals 15 residues. J was trimmed by 2 bases and V by 0 bases; bases with no gene match: 3. CDR3 nucleotide sequence: TGTGCCAGCAGCCAAGAGACAGGGCCTAACACTGAAGCTTTCTTT. Protein: CASSQETGPNTEAFF.

This clonotype was seen repeatedly, ten times or more. The V and J genes are TRBV4-3 and TRBJ2-3; 11 bases agree with TRBD2. The germline V gene encodes CDR1 LGHNA and CDR2 YSLEER. V shed 4 bases, J shed 6 bases, and the junction held 12 bases outside the gene matches. This CDR3 is 17 amino acids long. The CDR3 reads CASSLYLAGGPQDTQYF. CDR3 sequence (DNA): TGCGCCAGCAGCCTCTACCTAGCGGGGGGCCCCCAGGATACGCAGTATTTT.

This clonotype was recorded at least ten times. J is TRBJ1-5 and V is TRBV27; no clear D. Trimming pared 4 bases from V and 2 bases from J, leaving 15 bases between. The germline V gene has CDR1 MNHEY and CDR2 SMNVEV (reference sequence). This CDR3 has 16 residues. The CDR3 protein is CASSSLRSSGNQPQHF. CDR3 nucleotides: TGTGCCAGCAGTTCCCTCCGCAGCTCAGGCAATCAGCCCCAGCATTTT.

The rearrangement joins TRBV14 to TRBJ2-5; 7 bases line up with TRBD1. CDR1 is SGHDN and CDR2 is FVKESK in the germline V gene. V gave up 4 bases and J gave up 3 bases; unmatched junction bases: 8. This CDR3 region has 15 residues. The DNA of the CDR3 is TGTGCCAGCAGCCGTCGGGACAGCCCTAAAGAGACCCAGTACTTC. Its protein product is CASSRRDSPKETQYF.

In this sample, this clonotype turned up many times. The J gene is TRBJ1-2, the V gene TRBV27; D uncertain. Germline V lookup: CDR1 MNHEY, CDR2 SMNVEV (reference sequence). The V end lost 4 bases, the J end lost 4 bases, and 13 bases lay between the germline ends. The CDR3 loop spans 14 amino acids. The CDR3 reads CASSSTDTSYGYTF. Here the CDR3 DNA reads TGTGCCAGCAGTTCCACCGACACGAGCTATGGCTACACCTTC.

This clonotype was picked up many times. This rearrangement joins TRBV7-2 to TRBJ2-3, with D possibly being TRBD1 (6 bases). Deletions cut 5 bases from V and 0 bases from J, with 12 bases between. The CDR3 loop spans 15 amino acids. Germline assignment: CDR1 SGHTA and CDR2 FQGNSA. The CDR3 sequence is CASSPGQISTDTQYF. DNA for the CDR3: TGTGCCAGCAGCCCGGGACAAATTAGCACAGATACGCAGTATTTT.

The chain couples TRBV20-1 to TRBJ2-3; D gene ambiguous. CDR1 and CDR2 from the germline V gene are DFQATT and SNEGSKA (reference sequence). V shed 5 bases and J shed 0 bases, with 12 bases lying between them. This CDR3 has 14 residues. CDR3: CSAGITESTDTQYF. CDR3 DNA: TGCAGTGCTGGGATTACGGAAAGCACAGATACGCAGTATTTT.

The rearrangement links TRBV7-2 to TRBJ2-3; 8 bases align to TRBD1. Germline CDR1 and CDR2: SGHTA and FQGNSA. The CDR3 covers 15 residues. The J segment lost 7 bases and the V segment lost 3 bases, leaving 9 bases of the junction unmatched. CDR3 sequence reads: CASSLGTGSAYTQYF. CDR3 bases: TGTGCCAGCAGCTTGGGGACAGGATCGGCATATACGCAGTATTTT.

The J gene is TRBJ1-3, the V gene TRBV2; D ambiguous. The germline V gene has CDR1 SNHLY and CDR2 FYNNEI. The ends were cut back, 1 base at V and 4 bases at J, with 8 bases in the middle. CDR3 length equals 14 residues. This chain's CDR3 is CASSEGHLGNTIYF. In DNA, the CDR3 is TGTGCCAGCAGTGAAGGGCACTTAGGAAACACCATATATTTT.

A remark on this clonotype: This could be a read error, since a much larger clone is one nucleotide away. This chain connects TRBV10-3 to TRBJ1-6; perhaps TRBD1 as D (6 bases). The CDR3 runs to 13 residues. The germline gives CDR1 ENHRY, CDR2 SYGVKD. The CDR3 region has the DNA TGTGCCTCAAACAGGGAAAATAATTCACCCTTCCACTTT. Encoded protein: CASNRENNSPFHF.